This T cell receptor beta chain came from a study of tumor-infiltrating lymphocytes in primary liver carcinoma. Germline lookup yields CDR1 SGHVS and CDR2 FQNEAQ. The CDR3 runs 15 residues. Researchers generated TCR beta cDNA from about 0.5 ug of total RNA, relying on a constant-region primer. The TCR beta library was amplified through three nested multiplex PCR rounds in a modified ARM-PCR procedure. In the first two PCR rounds, TRBV1-TRBV30 forward primers were paired with a C-beta reverse primer, and each round lasted approximately 9 cycles. MiXCR, applied by TCRdb to the multiplex PCR reads, yields one record per CDR3 protein. The table shows about 190,000 distinct CDR3 sequences, with 85% occurring only once. Whole-study results and caveats: Tumor tissue displayed a significantly greater top-250-clone fraction than blood (p = 0.039).

Bulk tissue was left unsorted, and RNA and DNA were co-extracted from about 20-30 mg of it. Patients were chronically HBV-infected and treatment-naive. Worth noting for this clonotype: The target antigen is unknown. One end of the junction fails to match germline, which may point to a read error.

The sample was tumor tissue from primary liver carcinoma. The receptor was derived from a man in his forties or fifties with primary liver carcinoma and hepatitis B virus infection. The chain carries TRBV7-8 and TRBJ2-2; D gene ambiguous. The CDR3: CASTLIQQDTGELFF. CDR3 coding DNA: TGTGCCAGCACCTTAATACAGCAGGACACCGGGGAGCTGTTTTTT.